This paragraph reports one TCR beta chain. Its antigen is undetermined. These data come from a study of cytomegalovirus exposure and HLA in healthy donors. Amplification used 60 Vbeta primers and 13 Jbeta primers. The table came from immunoSEQ multiplex PCR; TCRdb's copy has only in-frame clones and leaves some out. This sample has under 110,000 clones; 75% occur once, and the top ten carry around 3%. The ends were cut back, 6 bases at V and 4 bases at J, with 11 bases in the middle. This CDR3 comprises 14 residues. Study results and limitations: According to a later analysis, donors in an Asian-associated ancestry cluster reportedly had fewer N-insertions than the approximately 670-donor mean.

The sequence came from a male donor in good health and CMV-seropositive. The source material was PBMCs. V and J are TRBV5-7 and TRBJ2-6; D not certain. TRBV5-7 is an ORF for which the function is uncertain. The CDR3 loop reads CASTLNEGANVLTF. The DNA for the CDR3 is TGTGCCAGCACCCTCAACGAGGGGGCCAACGTCCTGACTTTC.